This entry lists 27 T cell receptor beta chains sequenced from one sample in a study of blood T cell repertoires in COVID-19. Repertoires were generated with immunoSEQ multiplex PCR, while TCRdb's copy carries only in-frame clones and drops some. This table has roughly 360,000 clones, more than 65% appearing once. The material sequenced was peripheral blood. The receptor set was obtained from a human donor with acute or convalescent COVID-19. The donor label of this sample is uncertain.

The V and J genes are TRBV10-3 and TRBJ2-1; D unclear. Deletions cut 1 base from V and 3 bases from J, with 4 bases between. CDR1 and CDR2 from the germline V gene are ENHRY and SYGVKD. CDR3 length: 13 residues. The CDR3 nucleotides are TGTGCCATCAGTGAGTTAATCTACAATGAGCAGTTCTTC. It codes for CAISELIYNEQFF.

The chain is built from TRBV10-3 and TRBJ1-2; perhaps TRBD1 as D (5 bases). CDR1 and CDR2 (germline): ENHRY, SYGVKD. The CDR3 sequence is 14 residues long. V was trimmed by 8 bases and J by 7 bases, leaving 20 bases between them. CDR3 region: CAIRTLGGISGYTF. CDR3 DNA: TGTGCCATCCGGACCCTGGGGGGGATAAGTGGCTACACCTTC.

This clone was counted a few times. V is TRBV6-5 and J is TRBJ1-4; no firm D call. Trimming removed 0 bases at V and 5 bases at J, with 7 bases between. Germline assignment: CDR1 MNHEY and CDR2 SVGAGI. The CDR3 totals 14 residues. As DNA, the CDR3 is TGTGCCAGCAGTTACTCGGGCGGGAATGAAAAACTGTTTTTT. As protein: CASSYSGGNEKLFF.

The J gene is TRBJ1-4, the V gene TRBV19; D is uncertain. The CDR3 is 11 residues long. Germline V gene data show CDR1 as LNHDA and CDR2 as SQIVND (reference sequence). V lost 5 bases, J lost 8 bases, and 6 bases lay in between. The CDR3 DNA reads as TGTGCCAGTAGTTCTTCCGAAAAACTGTTTTTT. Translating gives CASSSSEKLFF.

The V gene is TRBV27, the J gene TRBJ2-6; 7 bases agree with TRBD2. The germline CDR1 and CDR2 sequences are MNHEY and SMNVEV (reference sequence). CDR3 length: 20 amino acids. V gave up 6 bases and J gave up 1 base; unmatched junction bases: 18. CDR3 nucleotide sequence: TGTGCCAGCAGCACCAGATCACCGGGGGGTCGGATATCTGGGGCCAACGTCCTGACTTTC. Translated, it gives CASSTRSPGGRISGANVLTF.

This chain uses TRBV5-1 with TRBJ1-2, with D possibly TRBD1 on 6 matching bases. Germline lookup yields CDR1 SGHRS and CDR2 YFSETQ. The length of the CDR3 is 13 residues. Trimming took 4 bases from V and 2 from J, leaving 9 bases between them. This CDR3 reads CASSVQGNYGYTF. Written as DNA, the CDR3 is TGCGCCAGCAGCGTACAGGGAAACTATGGCTACACCTTC.

CDR3 sequence (DNA): TGTGCCAGCAGCCAAGATCTGACAGGGAGCGACGAGCAGTACTTC. It specifies CASSQDLTGSDEQYF. The rearrangement links TRBV3-1 (or the pseudogene TRBV3-2) to TRBJ2-7; TRBD1 matches at 7 bases. The germline CDR1 and CDR2 sequences are LGHDT and YNNKEL (reference sequence). This CDR3 region has 15 residues. The junction had 7 bases not matched to a gene; V was cut back by 0 bases and J by 5 bases.

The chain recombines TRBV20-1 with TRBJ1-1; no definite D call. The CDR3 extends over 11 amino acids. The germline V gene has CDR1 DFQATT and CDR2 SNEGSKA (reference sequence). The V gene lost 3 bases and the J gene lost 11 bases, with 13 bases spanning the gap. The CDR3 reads CSASSPVGAFF. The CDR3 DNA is TGCAGTGCTAGTTCTCCGGTCGGGGCTTTCTTT.

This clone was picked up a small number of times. CDR3: CASRATSGRAVYEQFF. In DNA, the CDR3 is TGTGCCAGCAGGGCGACTAGCGGGAGGGCCGTCTATGAGCAGTTCTTC. The chain uses TRBV2 and TRBJ2-1, with TRBD2 matching 14 bases. The CDR3 extends over 16 amino acids. In germline, CDR1 is SNHLY, CDR2 FYNNEI. J gave up 8 bases and V 6 bases, and 9 bases lay outside the gene matches.

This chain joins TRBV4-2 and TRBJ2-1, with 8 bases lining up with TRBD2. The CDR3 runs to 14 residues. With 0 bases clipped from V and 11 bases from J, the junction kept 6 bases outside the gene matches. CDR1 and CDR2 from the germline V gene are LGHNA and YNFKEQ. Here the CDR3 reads CASSQDGRGGKQFF. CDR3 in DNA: TGTGCCAGCAGCCAAGATGGGCGCGGGGGGAAGCAGTTCTTC.

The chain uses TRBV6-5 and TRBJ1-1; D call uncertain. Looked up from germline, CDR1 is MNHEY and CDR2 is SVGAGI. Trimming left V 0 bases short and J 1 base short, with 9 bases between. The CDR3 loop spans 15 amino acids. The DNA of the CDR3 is TGTGCCAGCAGTTACTCAGGAGGGCAGAACACTGAAGCTTTCTTT. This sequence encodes CASSYSGGQNTEAFF.

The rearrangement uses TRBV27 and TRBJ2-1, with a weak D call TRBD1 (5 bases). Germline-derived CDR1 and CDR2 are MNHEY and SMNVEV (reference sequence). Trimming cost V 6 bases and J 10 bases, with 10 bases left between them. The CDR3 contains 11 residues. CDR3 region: CASRFRGEQFF. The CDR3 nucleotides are TGTGCCAGCAGGTTTAGGGGAGAGCAGTTCTTC.

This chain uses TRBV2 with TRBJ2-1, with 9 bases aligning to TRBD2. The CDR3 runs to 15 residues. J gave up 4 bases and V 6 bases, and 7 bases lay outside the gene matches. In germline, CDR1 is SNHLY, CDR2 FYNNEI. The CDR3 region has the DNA TGTGCCAGCAGCGCCGGGACTAGCCTTTACAATGAGCAGTTCTTC. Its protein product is CASSAGTSLYNEQFF.

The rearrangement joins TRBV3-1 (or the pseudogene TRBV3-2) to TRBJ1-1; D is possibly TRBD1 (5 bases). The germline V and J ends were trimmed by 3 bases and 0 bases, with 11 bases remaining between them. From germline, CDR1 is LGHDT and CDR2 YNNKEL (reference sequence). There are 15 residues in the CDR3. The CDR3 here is CASSHRQRLNTEAFF. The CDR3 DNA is TGTGCCAGCAGCCACCGACAGAGACTGAACACTGAAGCTTTCTTT.

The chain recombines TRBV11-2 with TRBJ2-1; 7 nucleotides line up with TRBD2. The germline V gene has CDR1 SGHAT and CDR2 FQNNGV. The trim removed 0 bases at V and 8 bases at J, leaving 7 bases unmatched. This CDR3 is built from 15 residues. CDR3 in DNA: TGTGCCAGCAGCTTAGATCTCCTAGCGGTGGATGAGCAGTTCTTC. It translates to CASSLDLLAVDEQFF.

The CDR3 nucleotides are TGTGCCAGCAGCCAGGGGACATCAGCCTATGGCTACACCTTC. Protein: CASSQGTSAYGYTF. The V and J genes are TRBV5-4 and TRBJ1-2; a weak D match, TRBD1 (6 bases). V was cut by 4 bases and J by 4 bases, with 14 bases left in between. Germline-derived CDR1 and CDR2 are SGHNT and YYREEE (reference sequence). This CDR3 has 14 amino acids.

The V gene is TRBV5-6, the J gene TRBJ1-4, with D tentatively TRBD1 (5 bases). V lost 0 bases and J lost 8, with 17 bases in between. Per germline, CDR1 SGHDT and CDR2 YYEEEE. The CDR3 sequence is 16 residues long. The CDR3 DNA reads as TGTGCCAGCAGCTTGGATGGCTCCCGTCCAGGGGAAAAACTGTTTTTT. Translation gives CASSLDGSRPGEKLFF.

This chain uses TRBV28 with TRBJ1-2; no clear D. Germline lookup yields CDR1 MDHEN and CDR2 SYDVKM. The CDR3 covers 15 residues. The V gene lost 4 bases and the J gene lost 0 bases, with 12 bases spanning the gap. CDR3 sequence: CASSSHEGANYGYTF. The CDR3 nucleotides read TGTGCCAGCAGTTCGCATGAAGGAGCTAACTATGGCTACACCTTC.

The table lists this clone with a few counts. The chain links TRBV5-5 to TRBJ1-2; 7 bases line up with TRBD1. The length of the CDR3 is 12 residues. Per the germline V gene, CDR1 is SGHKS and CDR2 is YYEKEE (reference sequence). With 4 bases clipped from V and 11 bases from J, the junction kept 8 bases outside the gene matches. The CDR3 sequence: CASSTGQDNYTF. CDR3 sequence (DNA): TGTGCCAGCAGCACCGGACAGGACAATTACACCTTC.

The CDR3 is CASSLFVTGEAFF. The CDR3 coding sequence is TGTGCCAGCAGCTTATTCGTGACAGGTGAAGCTTTCTTT. This sequence joins TRBV7-9 and TRBJ1-1, with D perhaps TRBD1 (6 bases). The germline CDR1 and CDR2 sequences are SEHNR and FQNEAQ (reference sequence). This CDR3 contains 13 residues. V was clipped by 2 bases and J by 7 bases, with 11 bases between them.

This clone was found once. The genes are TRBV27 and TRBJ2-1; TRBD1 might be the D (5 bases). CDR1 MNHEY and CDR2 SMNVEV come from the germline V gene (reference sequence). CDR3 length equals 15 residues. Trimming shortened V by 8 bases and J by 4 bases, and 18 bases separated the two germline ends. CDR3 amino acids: CASGTRAGTYNEQFF. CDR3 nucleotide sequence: TGTGCCAGCGGAACCAGGGCAGGAACGTACAATGAGCAGTTCTTC.

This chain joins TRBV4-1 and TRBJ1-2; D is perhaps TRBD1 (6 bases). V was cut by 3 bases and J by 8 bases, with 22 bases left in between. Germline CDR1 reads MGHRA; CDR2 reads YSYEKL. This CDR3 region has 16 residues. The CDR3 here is CASSHDATGSFGGYTF. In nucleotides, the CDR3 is TGCGCCAGCAGCCACGACGCTACAGGGTCTTTTGGAGGCTACACCTTC.

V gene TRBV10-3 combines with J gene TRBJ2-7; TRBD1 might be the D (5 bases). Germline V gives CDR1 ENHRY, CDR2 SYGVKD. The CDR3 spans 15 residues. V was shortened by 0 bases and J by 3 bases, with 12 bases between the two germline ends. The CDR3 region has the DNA TGTGCCATCAGTGAGTCGGGGCAGCCTGGCTACGAGCAGTACTTC. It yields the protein CAISESGQPGYEQYF.

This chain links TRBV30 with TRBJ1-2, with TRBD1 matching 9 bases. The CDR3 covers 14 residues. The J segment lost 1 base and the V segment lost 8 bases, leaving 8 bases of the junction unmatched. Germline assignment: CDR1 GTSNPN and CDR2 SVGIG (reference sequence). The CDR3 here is CATGQGIRNYGYTF. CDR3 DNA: TGTGCCACCGGACAGGGGATACGTAACTATGGCTACACCTTC.

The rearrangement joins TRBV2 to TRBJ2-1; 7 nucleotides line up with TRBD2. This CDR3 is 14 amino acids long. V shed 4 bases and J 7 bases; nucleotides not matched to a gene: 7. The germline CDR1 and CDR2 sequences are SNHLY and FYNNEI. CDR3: CASSGGWGGNEQFF. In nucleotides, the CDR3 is TGTGCCAGCAGTGGGGGATGGGGGGGTAATGAGCAGTTCTTC.

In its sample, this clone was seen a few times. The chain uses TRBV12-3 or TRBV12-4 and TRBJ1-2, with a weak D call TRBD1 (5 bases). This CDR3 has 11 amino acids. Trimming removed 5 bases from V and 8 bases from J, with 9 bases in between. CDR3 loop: CASSQGKGYTF. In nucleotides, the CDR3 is TGTGCCAGCAGTCAGGGAAAAGGCTACACCTTC.

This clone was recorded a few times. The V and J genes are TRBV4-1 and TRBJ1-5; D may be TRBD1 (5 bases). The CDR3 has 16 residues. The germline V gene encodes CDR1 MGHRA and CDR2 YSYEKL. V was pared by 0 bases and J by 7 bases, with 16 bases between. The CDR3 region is CASSQEVPGRGQPQHF. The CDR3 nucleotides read TGCGCCAGCAGCCAAGAAGTCCCCGGCCGGGGGCAGCCCCAGCATTTT.